One and the same sample provided the 13 T cell receptor beta chains below, sequenced in a study of CD8 T cells in ankylosing spondylitis. TCRdb re-derived calls from the 5' RACE reads in MiXCR, one entry per CDR3 protein. The sample gives about 160,000 distinct CDR3 sequences, about a sixth of which show up once; 7.8% is in the top ten. Sequencing used blood, either unsorted or a sorted T cell fraction (not recorded which). Receptors originate from a male donor with ankylosing spondylitis or in good health (not recorded which).

In this sample, this clonotype turned up a few times. The chain combines TRBV2 with TRBJ2-7; 14 bases are shared with TRBD2. The V gene end was trimmed by 9 bases and the J gene end by 3 bases; junction bases not matched to a gene: 1. Per germline, CDR1 SNHLY and CDR2 FYNNEI. This CDR3 has 13 amino acids. The CDR3 DNA reads TGTGCCAGGGGACTAGCGGGGGACTACGAGCAGTACTTC. Translated: CARGLAGDYEQYF.

The chain employs TRBV7-2 and TRBJ2-2, with no clear D. Germline assignment: CDR1 SGHTA and CDR2 FQGNSA. The CDR3 totals 15 residues. V lost 2 bases, J lost 2 bases, and 9 bases lay in between. The CDR3 spells CASSLNPGNTGELFF. CDR3 DNA: TGTGCCAGCAGCTTAAATCCGGGCAACACCGGGGAGCTGTTTTTT.

Remarks on this clonotype: Just one base apart from a much larger clone, this may be a read error. The V and J genes are TRBV9 and TRBJ1-1; no reliable D call. Germline V gene lookup returns CDR1 SGDLS and CDR2 YYNGEE. The ends were cut back, 6 bases at V and 3 bases at J, with 12 bases in the middle. CDR3 size: 13 residues. The CDR3 loop is CASTASPYTEAFF. In DNA form, the CDR3 reads TGTGCCAGCACCGCGTCCCCCTACACTGAAGCTTTCTTT.

The V and J genes are TRBV6-1 and TRBJ2-7, with D perhaps TRBD1 (6 bases). CDR1 is MNHNS, CDR2 SASEGT, per germline. The CDR3 runs to 15 residues. V lost 7 bases and J lost 1, with 17 bases in between. The CDR3 DNA reads as TGTGCCAGCAAAATCGGCAGGGGCCCTTCCTACGAGCAGTACTTC. Translated, it gives CASKIGRGPSYEQYF.

In its sample, this clonotype was seen a few times. The V and J genes are TRBV5-1 and TRBJ1-5; D unresolved. This CDR3 contains 13 residues. Trimming took off 3 bases at V and 5 bases at J, with 9 bases between the two ends. CDR1 is SGHRS, CDR2 YFSETQ, per germline. DNA of the CDR3: TGCGCCAGCAGCTATAACAACGATCAGCCCCAGCATTTT. Translating gives CASSYNNDQPQHF.

This clonotype was counted ten times or more. The chain combines TRBV28 with TRBJ1-4, with D unclear. Germline values: CDR1 MDHEN, CDR2 SYDVKM. Deletions cut 4 bases from V and 6 bases from J, with 18 bases between. There are 16 residues in the CDR3. The CDR3 DNA follows: TGTGCCAGCAGTTCCCTGGATGAAGGTTTGGATGAAAAACTGTTTTTT. Translated, it gives CASSSLDEGLDEKLFF.

The chain has TRBV11-2 and TRBJ1-1; 7 nucleotides align to TRBD1. The CDR3 is 13 residues long. Germline CDR1 is SGHAT and CDR2 is FQNNGV. J lost 8 bases, V lost 3 bases, and 6 bases had no gene match. As DNA, the CDR3 is TGTGCCAGCAGCTTTATTTCACAGGGGGAAGCTTTCTTT. As protein: CASSFISQGEAFF.

This clonotype was counted at least ten times. The rearrangement uses TRBV12-3 or TRBV12-4 and TRBJ1-3; D is perhaps TRBD1 (6 bases). This CDR3 has 12 amino acids. Trimming shortened V by 5 bases and J by 4 bases, and 6 bases separated the two germline ends. For the CDR3, the DNA is TGTGCCAGCAGTAGGGGGGGAAACACCATATATTTT. This codes for CASSRGGNTIYF.

This clonotype turned up a few times. The chain couples TRBV10-3 to TRBJ2-3; 8 nucleotides align to TRBD2. The CDR3 covers 13 residues. The germline V gene encodes CDR1 ENHRY and CDR2 SYGVKD. The ends lost 7 bases at V and 3 bases at J; junction bases unmatched: 3. CDR3 DNA sequence: TGTGCCATCATGTCGGGAGGGACAGATACGCAGTATTTT. The encoded protein is CAIMSGGTDTQYF.

The rearrangement uses TRBV5-1 and TRBJ2-7; TRBD2 matches 8 bases. This CDR3 region has 15 residues. V shed 0 bases, J shed 4 bases, and the junction held 6 bases outside the gene matches. Germline values: CDR1 SGHRS, CDR2 YFSETQ. The CDR3 region is CASSLDTSGAYEQYF. The CDR3 DNA is TGCGCCAGCAGCTTGGACACTAGCGGAGCGTACGAGCAGTACTTC.

This chain links TRBV28 with TRBJ1-4; possible D gene TRBD1, 5 bases. The CDR3 contains 16 residues. Germline loops: CDR1 MDHEN, CDR2 SYDVKM. Trimming removed 7 bases from V and 8 bases from J, with 23 bases in between. CDR3 sequence reads: CASTNNGAALEEKLFF. CDR3 bases: TGTGCCAGCACTAATAACGGGGCAGCCCTTGAGGAAAAACTGTTTTTT.

J is TRBJ2-3 and V is TRBV28; D may correspond to TRBD1 or TRBD2 (5 bases each). This CDR3 region has 18 residues. Germline V gene lookup returns CDR1 MDHEN and CDR2 SYDVKM. The V end lost 3 bases, the J end lost 6 bases, and 25 bases lay between the germline ends. The CDR3 region has the DNA TGTGCCAGCAGTTTTCCTCCGACCGAGGGGTGGCAGTTGGATACGCAGTATTTT. Its translation is CASSFPPTEGWQLDTQYF. Full variable domain (rest looked up from reference TRBV28 and TRBJ2-3): DVKVTQSSRYLVKRTGEKVFLECVQDMDHENMFWYRQDPGLGLRLIYFSYDVKMKEKGDIPEGYSVSREKKERFSLILESASTNQTSMYLCASSFPPTEGWQLDTQYFGPGTRLTVL.

This clonotype has more than one count but fewer than ten. This chain uses TRBV6-1 with TRBJ1-1; 10 nucleotides align to TRBD1. The V gene end was trimmed by 6 bases and the J gene end by 12 bases; junction bases not matched to a gene: 16. Germline CDR1 reads MNHNS; CDR2 reads SASEGT. There are 15 residues in the CDR3. The CDR3 protein is CASSSLTGGNFRTFF. The CDR3 DNA reads TGTGCCAGCAGCTCTCTGACAGGGGGCAATTTTCGGACTTTCTTT.